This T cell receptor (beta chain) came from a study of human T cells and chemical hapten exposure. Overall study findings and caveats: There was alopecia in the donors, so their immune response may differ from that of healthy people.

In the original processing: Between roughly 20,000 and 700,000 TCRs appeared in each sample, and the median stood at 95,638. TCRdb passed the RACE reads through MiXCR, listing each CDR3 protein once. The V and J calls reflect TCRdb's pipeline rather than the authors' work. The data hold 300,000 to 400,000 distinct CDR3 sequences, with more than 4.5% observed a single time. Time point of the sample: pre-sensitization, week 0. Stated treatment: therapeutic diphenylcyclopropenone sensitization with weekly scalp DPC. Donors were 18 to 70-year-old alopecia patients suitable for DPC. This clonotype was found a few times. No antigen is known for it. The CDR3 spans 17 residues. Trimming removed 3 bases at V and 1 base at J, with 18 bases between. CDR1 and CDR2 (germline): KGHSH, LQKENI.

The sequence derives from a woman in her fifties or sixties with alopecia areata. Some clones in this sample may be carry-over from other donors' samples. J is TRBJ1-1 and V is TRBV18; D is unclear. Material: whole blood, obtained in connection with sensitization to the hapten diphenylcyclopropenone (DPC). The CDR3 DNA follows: TGTGCCAGCTCACCCACGGTGATTGTGGTGGGGAACACTGAAGCTTTCTTT. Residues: CASSPTVIVVGNTEAFF.